These 2 T cell receptor beta chains were sequenced from one sample in a study of shared clonotypes between healthy human individuals (dated by TCRdb to about 2020). The library came from the immunoSEQ multiplex PCR assay. Sourced from immuneACCESS, this table was stored by TCRdb with only in-frame sequences that have V and J called. A share of the clones is absent; for the studies checked, an unresolved V gene accounts for under half, and the remainder has no known explanation. This sample comprises about 2.1 million clones, 85% to 95% of them detected only once. More than 1.5% of the sample lies in the top ten. For the CD8 naive samples, CD45RO-negative cells were positively selected for CCR7, yielding a CD45RA+CCR7+ population from which TemRA cells were excluded. Sample: naive CD8+ T cells from PBMCs. What the cell subset or site label conveys for this sample: CD45RA+CCR7+. Every receptor here comes from a man aged 18 to 30 in good health. Some clones in this sample may be carry-over from other donors' samples.

This chain links TRBV11-2 with TRBJ2-7; TRBD1 agrees at 7 bases. The trim removed 4 bases at V and 3 bases at J, leaving 3 bases unmatched. The CDR3 runs to 13 residues. Germline CDR1 and CDR2: SGHAT and FQNNGV. DNA of the CDR3: TGTGCCAGCAGCTACGACAGGGACTACGAGCAGTACTTC. Translated: CASSYDRDYEQYF.

The rearrangement links TRBV2 to TRBJ2-7, with unresolved D. Germline values: CDR1 SNHLY, CDR2 FYNNEI. V was trimmed by 6 bases and J by 4 bases, leaving 13 bases between them. This CDR3 region has 13 residues. CDR3 protein: CASSAFERYEQYF. CDR3 in DNA: TGTGCCAGCAGCGCCTTTGAGCGATACGAGCAGTACTTC.